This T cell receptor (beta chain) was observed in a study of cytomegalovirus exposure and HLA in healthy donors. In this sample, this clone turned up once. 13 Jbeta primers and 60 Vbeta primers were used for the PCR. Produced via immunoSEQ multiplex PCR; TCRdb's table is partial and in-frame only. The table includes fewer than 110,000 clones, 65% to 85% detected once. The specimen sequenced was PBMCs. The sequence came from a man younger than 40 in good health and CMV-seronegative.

The CDR3, as DNA: TGTGCCAGCAGCCTTCGACTAGCCACCGAGACCCAGTACTTC. It encodes CASSLRLATETQYF. V usage is TRBV9 and J usage is TRBJ2-5; 7 bases agree with TRBD2. The CDR3 runs 14 residues. Germline-derived CDR1 and CDR2 are SGDLS and YYNGEE. V was pared by 4 bases and J by 5 bases, with 8 bases of the junction left unmatched.